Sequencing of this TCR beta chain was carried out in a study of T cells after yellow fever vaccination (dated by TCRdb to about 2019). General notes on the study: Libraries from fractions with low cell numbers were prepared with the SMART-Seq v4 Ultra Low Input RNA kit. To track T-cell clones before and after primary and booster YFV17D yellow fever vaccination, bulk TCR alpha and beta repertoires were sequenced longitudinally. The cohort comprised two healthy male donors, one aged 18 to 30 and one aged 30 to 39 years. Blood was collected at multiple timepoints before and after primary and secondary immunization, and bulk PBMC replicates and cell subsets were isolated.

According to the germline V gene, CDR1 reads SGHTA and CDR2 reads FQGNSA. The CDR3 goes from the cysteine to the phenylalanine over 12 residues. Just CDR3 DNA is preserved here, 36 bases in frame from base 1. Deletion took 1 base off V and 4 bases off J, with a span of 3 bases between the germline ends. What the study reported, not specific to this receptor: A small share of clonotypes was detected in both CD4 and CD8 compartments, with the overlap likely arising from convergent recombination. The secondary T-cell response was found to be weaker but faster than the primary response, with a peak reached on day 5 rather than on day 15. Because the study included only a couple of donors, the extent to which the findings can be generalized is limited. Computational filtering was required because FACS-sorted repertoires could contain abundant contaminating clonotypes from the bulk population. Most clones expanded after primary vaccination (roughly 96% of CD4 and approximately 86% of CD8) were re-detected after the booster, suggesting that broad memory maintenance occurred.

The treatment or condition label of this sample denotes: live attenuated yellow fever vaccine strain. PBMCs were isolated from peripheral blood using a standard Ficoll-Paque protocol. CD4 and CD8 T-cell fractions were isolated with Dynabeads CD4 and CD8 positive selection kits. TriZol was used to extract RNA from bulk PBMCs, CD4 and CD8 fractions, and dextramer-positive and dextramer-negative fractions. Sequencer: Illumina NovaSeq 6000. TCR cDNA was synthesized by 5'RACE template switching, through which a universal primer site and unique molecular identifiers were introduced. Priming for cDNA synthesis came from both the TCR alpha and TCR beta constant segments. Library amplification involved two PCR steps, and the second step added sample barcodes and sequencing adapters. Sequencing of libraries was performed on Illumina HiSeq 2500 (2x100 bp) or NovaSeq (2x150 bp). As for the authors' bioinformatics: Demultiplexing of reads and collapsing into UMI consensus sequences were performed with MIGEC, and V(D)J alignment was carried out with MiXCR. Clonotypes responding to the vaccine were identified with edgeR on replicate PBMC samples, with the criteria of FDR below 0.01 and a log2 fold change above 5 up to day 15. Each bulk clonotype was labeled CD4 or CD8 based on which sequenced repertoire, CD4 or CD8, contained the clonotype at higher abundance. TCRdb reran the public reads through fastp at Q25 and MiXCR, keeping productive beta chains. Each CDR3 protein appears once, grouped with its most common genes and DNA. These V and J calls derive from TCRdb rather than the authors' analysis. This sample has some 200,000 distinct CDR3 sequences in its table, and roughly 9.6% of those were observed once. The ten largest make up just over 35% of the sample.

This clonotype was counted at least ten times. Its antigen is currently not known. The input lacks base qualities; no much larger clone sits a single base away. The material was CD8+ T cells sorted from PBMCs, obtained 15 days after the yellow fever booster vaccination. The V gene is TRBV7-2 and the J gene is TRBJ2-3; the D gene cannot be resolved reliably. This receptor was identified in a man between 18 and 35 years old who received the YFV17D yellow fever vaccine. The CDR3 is CASSLESDTQYF. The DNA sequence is TGTGCCAGCAGCTTAGAGTCAGATACGCAGTATTTT.